What follows are 8 T cell receptor beta chains derived from one specimen sequenced in a study of blood T cell repertoires in COVID-19. Generated by immunoSEQ multiplex PCR, the TCRdb table keeps only in-frame clones and is missing some. The table records just under 350,000 clones, approximately 82% of them present only once. Sequences were obtained from peripheral blood. Every receptor here comes from a man under 40 with active or convalescent COVID-19.

This chain links TRBV11-2 with TRBJ2-3, with 9 bases aligning to TRBD2. The CDR3 sequence is 16 residues long. Germline lookup yields CDR1 SGHAT and CDR2 FQNNGV. V was pared by 2 bases and J by 6 bases, with 9 bases of the junction left unmatched. CDR3 sequence (DNA): TGTGCCAGCAGCTTAAATGCGGGAGGGCCCGAGGATACGCAGTATTTT. Translated, it gives CASSLNAGGPEDTQYF.

This clone appeared a single time. The chain couples TRBV9 to TRBJ2-1; 7 bases agree with TRBD2. V dropped 0 bases and J dropped 10; count of bases not matched to a gene: 10. CDR1 is SGDLS, CDR2 YYNGEE, per germline. There are 15 residues in the CDR3. The CDR3 bases are TGTGCCAGCAGCGTAGACGGCGGGAGTAAGGAAGAGCAGTTCTTC. This gives the protein CASSVDGGSKEEQFF.

V is TRBV10-1 and J is TRBJ2-1, with TRBD1 matching over 9 bases. In germline, CDR1 is WNHNN, CDR2 SYGVQD (reference sequence). The V gene end was trimmed by 8 bases and the J gene end by 2 bases; junction bases not matched to a gene: 22. This CDR3 spans 20 amino acids. The CDR3 coding sequence is TGCGCCAGCTTTGGGTGGGGGGACAGGGAGTTAGTGCCTACCTACAATGAGCAGTTCTTC. Residues: CASFGWGDRELVPTYNEQFF.

This clone was observed a handful of times. The chain combines TRBV19 with TRBJ2-7, with D unresolved. The CDR3 runs to 14 residues. The germline V and J ends were trimmed by 3 bases and 2 bases, with 11 bases remaining between them. Germline loops: CDR1 LNHDA, CDR2 SQIVND (reference sequence). The CDR3 DNA reads as TGTGCCAGTAGTATGAGACACGGCACCTACGAGCAGTACTTC. This sequence encodes CASSMRHGTYEQYF.

The V call is TRBV19, the J call TRBJ1-4; D remains ambiguous. Between the trimmed V and J ends, which lost 3 bases and 4 bases, there was a span of 3 bases. CDR1 and CDR2 from the germline V gene are LNHDA and SQIVND (reference sequence). The CDR3 is made up of 12 amino acids. CDR3 residues: CASSISNEKLFF. The CDR3 bases are TGTGCCAGTAGTATCAGTAATGAAAAACTGTTTTTT.

The chain carries TRBV5-1 and TRBJ2-3; TRBD2 matches at 10 bases. This CDR3 comprises 15 residues. V gave up 5 bases and J gave up 6 bases; unmatched junction bases: 9. The germline CDR1 and CDR2 sequences are SGHRS and YFSETQ. The CDR3 DNA reads TGCGCCAGCAGATTAGCGGGAGGTCTTTGGGATACGCAGTATTTT. Its translation is CASRLAGGLWDTQYF.

In this sample, this clone turned up once. This chain connects TRBV27 to TRBJ2-5; 7 bases align to TRBD2. Germline V lookup: CDR1 MNHEY, CDR2 SMNVEV (reference sequence). Trimming cost V 4 bases and J 7 bases; bases outside gene matches: 9. The CDR3 runs to 14 residues. CDR3 nucleotide sequence: TGTGCCAGCAGTTGGGGGGGACGGCCAGGGACCCAGTACTTC. This codes for CASSWGGRPGTQYF.

J is TRBJ2-3 and V is TRBV4-3; 7 nucleotides line up with TRBD2. V was pared by 0 bases and J by 1 base, with 13 bases of the junction left unmatched. CDR1 and CDR2 (germline): LGHNA, YSLEER. This CDR3 has 19 amino acids. The DNA of the CDR3 is TGCGCCAGCAGCCAAGATGGGGTTGATGGCGGGAGCGGCACAGATACGCAGTATTTT. It encodes CASSQDGVDGGSGTDTQYF.